This T cell receptor (beta chain) was recovered during a study of T cell repertoires in ileal Crohn's disease. The ends lost 8 bases at V and 8 bases at J; junction bases unmatched: 15. CDR3 length: 16 amino acids. Germline V gene sequence: CDR1 MDHEN, CDR2 SYDVKM. The study, taken as a whole, reports: Sorted CD8 T cells held more high-frequency clones than CD4. Compared with non-smokers, active smokers at surgery showed more clonal expansions.

As regards this clone: The antigen remains unidentified.

Time point given: inflamed ileum from the surgical specimen. Generated by immunoSEQ multiplex PCR, the TCRdb table keeps only in-frame clones and is missing some. The repertoire holds around 15,000 clones, with about 92% as singletons. The chain uses TRBV28 and TRBJ1-1; TRBD1 matches at 12 bases. The clonotype comes from an adult with Crohn's disease. Specimen: ileal tissue. CDR3 region: CASQSIPGQGAGEAFF. DNA for the CDR3: TGTGCCAGCCAATCAATACCGGGACAGGGGGCCGGGGAAGCTTTCTTT.